Below are 31 T cell receptor beta chains sequenced from a single sample in a study of T-cell reconstitution after alpha-beta-depleted transplantation in children listed by TCRdb under 2016. Library generation was performed with PCR. TCRdb names Illumina HiSeq 2500 as the instrument used. TCR libraries were prepared with molecular barcoding, using unique molecular identifiers to normalize TCRbeta repertoire quantification. TCRdb reanalyzed the raw reads on its own, using fastp at Q25 for trimming and MiXCR for clone calling, and kept in-frame beta chains. When rows share a CDR3 protein, they turn into one entry using the most common DNA and genes. For this sample there are about 640,000 distinct CDR3 sequences; around 16% appear just once. The ten most abundant clones make up over 0.95% of the sample. This specimen was PBMCs from the stem cell graft donor, taken from the stem cell graft. The receptors stem from a human donor who donated a stem cell graft to a child with acute myeloid leukemia.

The rearrangement joins TRBV20-1 to TRBJ2-7; 11 nucleotides agree with TRBD1. This CDR3 has 16 amino acids. V lost 2 bases to trimming and J lost 0 bases; unmatched junction nucleotides: 6. CDR1 is DFQATT, CDR2 SNEGSKA, per germline (reference sequence). The CDR3 DNA is TGCAGTGCTAGACAGCCGGGACAGGGGGTCTCCTACGAGCAGTACTTC. Translated: CSARQPGQGVSYEQYF.

There are many counts of this clonotype. The chain carries TRBV6-1 and TRBJ1-6; D unclear. The length of the CDR3 is 13 residues. Trimming left V 8 bases short and J 7 bases short, with 12 bases between. Germline V gene sequence: CDR1 MNHNS, CDR2 SASEGT. CDR3 amino acids: CASHPARNSPLHF. CDR3 nucleotide sequence: TGTGCCAGCCATCCGGCCCGAAATTCACCCCTCCACTTT.

There are many counts of this clonotype. The chain has TRBV29-1 and TRBJ2-5; D is uncertain. CDR3 length: 11 amino acids. Trimming left V 3 bases short and J 2 bases short, with 4 bases between. Germline V gene lookup returns CDR1 SQVTM and CDR2 ANQGSEA. This CDR3 is CSVDGQETQYF. The CDR3 DNA reads as TGCAGCGTTGACGGTCAAGAGACCCAGTACTTC.

There are a few counts of this clonotype. Here the CDR3 DNA reads TGCAGTGCCCGACGGGCAGCGGGAGATTACGAGCAGTACTTC. It translates to CSARRAAGDYEQYF. J is TRBJ2-7 and V is TRBV20-1; 8 positions match TRBD2. The CDR3 loop spans 14 amino acids. The V gene's germline CDR1 is DFQATT and CDR2 SNEGSKA (reference sequence). V was clipped by 6 bases and J by 4 bases; unmatched bases: 11.

This clonotype has ten or more counts. This sequence joins TRBV7-2 and TRBJ2-1; D remains ambiguous. The CDR3 runs to 12 residues. Trimming left V 5 bases short and J 7 bases short, with 9 bases between. Looked up from germline, CDR1 is SGHTA and CDR2 is FQGNSA. For the CDR3, the DNA is TGTGCCAGCAGCCCCTGGAGTAATGAGCAGTTCTTC. Translated: CASSPWSNEQFF.

This clonotype was counted between two and nine times. The V gene is TRBV15, the J gene TRBJ1-2; no clear D gene. From germline, CDR1 is LNHNV and CDR2 YYDKDF (reference sequence). This CDR3 has 17 amino acids. Trimming stripped 1 base from V and 2 bases from J, with 17 bases between. The chain's CDR3 is CATSRVVGRPPNYGYTF. CDR3 DNA sequence: TGTGCCACCAGCAGAGTCGTAGGACGGCCGCCCAACTATGGCTACACCTTC.

The J gene is TRBJ2-3, the V gene TRBV25-1; D may be TRBD2 (6 bases). The V gene's germline CDR1 is MGHDK and CDR2 SYGVNS. V lost 4 bases and J lost 6, with 29 bases in between. This CDR3 has 19 residues. This chain's CDR3 is CASSVLSLGQALRGDTQYF. The CDR3 DNA follows: TGTGCCAGCAGTGTTCTGAGTCTCGGTCAGGCACTCCGGGGGGATACGCAGTATTTT.

The chain couples TRBV11-2 to TRBJ2-7; D gene ambiguous. This CDR3 has 15 residues. Germline loops: CDR1 SGHAT, CDR2 FQNNGV. With 5 bases removed from V and 0 bases from J, the gap between germline ends came to 14 bases. DNA for the CDR3: TGTGCCAGCAGCCGGACCTCCTTGAGCTCCTACGAGCAGTACGTC. Protein: CASSRTSLSSYEQYV.

This chain links TRBV11-2 with TRBJ1-1; tentative D call: TRBD1 (6 bases). CDR3 length: 15 amino acids. The germline V gene encodes CDR1 SGHAT and CDR2 FQNNGV. Trimming took off 0 bases at V and 4 bases at J, with 12 bases between the two ends. This CDR3 reads CASSLDRAGATEAFF. The CDR3 nucleotides are TGTGCCAGCAGCTTAGATCGCGCGGGGGCCACTGAAGCTTTCTTT.

This clonotype occurred a few times. This chain connects TRBV5-1 to TRBJ1-1; D perhaps matches TRBD1 (6 bases). Trimming removed 3 bases at V and 5 bases at J, with 17 bases between. This CDR3 is built from 15 residues. Per the germline V gene, CDR1 is SGHRS and CDR2 is YFSETQ. The CDR3 sequence: CASSSRPTGSTEAFF. Written as DNA, the CDR3 is TGCGCCAGCAGCTCGAGGCCAACAGGGAGTACTGAAGCTTTCTTT. The full variable domain, rest sourced from reference TRBV5-1 and TRBJ1-1, is KAGVTQTPRYLIKTRGQQVTLSCSPISGHRSVSWYQQTPGQGLQFLFEYFSETQRNKGNFPGRFSGRQFSNSRSEMNVSTLELGDSALYLCASSSRPTGSTEAFFGQGTRLTVV.

This clonotype was counted a few times. The chain joins TRBV5-5 to TRBJ1-1; the D is unclear. CDR1 is SGHKS, CDR2 YYEKEE, per germline (reference sequence). This CDR3 contains 16 residues. V lost 2 bases and J 0 bases, leaving 14 bases between the germline ends. The CDR3 sequence: CASSFTPLQVNTEAFF. The CDR3 bases are TGTGCCAGCAGCTTCACCCCTCTACAAGTGAACACTGAAGCTTTCTTT.

This clonotype has ten or more counts. The chain joins TRBV5-5 to TRBJ2-2; 7 bases fit TRBD1. Germline V gene data show CDR1 as SGHKS and CDR2 as YYEKEE (reference sequence). There are 17 residues in the CDR3. V lost 4 bases, J lost 3 bases, and 12 bases stayed unmatched. The CDR3 loop reads CASSRQAGGIDTGELFF. The DNA for the CDR3 is TGTGCCAGCAGCCGACAAGCAGGGGGTATTGACACCGGGGAGCTGTTTTTT.

This clonotype was detected ten times or more. The chain has TRBV20-1 and TRBJ2-1, with 7 bases fitting TRBD1. J gave up 3 bases and V 0 bases, and 11 bases lay outside the gene matches. Germline V lookup: CDR1 DFQATT, CDR2 SNEGSKA (reference sequence). CDR3 length equals 17 residues. CDR3 protein: CSARDKERDSVYNEQFF. CDR3 bases: TGCAGTGCTAGAGATAAAGAAAGGGACAGCGTCTACAATGAGCAGTTCTTC.

The V gene is TRBV7-2, the J gene TRBJ2-2; 10 nucleotides line up with TRBD2. This CDR3 region has 15 residues. Germline lookup yields CDR1 SGHTA and CDR2 FQGNSA. Trimming at V came to 3 bases and at J to 6 bases, leaving 4 bases not matched to a gene. CDR3 DNA: TGTGCCAGCAGCTTTAATAGCGGGGGGCCCGGGGAGCTGTTTTTT. Translating gives CASSFNSGGPGELFF. Variable domain in full (rest from reference TRBV7-2 and TRBJ2-2): GAGVSQSPSNKVTEKGKDVELRCDPISGHTALYWYRQSLGQGLEFLIYFQGNSAPDKSGLPSDRFSAERTGGSVSTLTIQRTQQEDSAVYLCASSFNSGGPGELFFGEGSRLTVL.

The genes are TRBV6-1 and TRBJ2-2; perhaps TRBD2 as D (6 bases). V was shortened by 7 bases and J by 4 bases, with 19 bases between the two germline ends. The germline V gene encodes CDR1 MNHNS and CDR2 SASEGT. The CDR3 runs to 16 residues. The CDR3 DNA reads as TGTGCCAGCACCCCCCGGGGGAACCCTCGCACCGGGGAGCTGTTTTTT. This translates into CASTPRGNPRTGELFF.

A few counts support this clonotype. The V gene is TRBV20-1, the J gene TRBJ1-5, with D perhaps TRBD1 (5 bases). Germline CDR1 is DFQATT and CDR2 is SNEGSKA (reference sequence). Trimming pared 6 bases from V and 1 base from J, leaving 19 bases between. The CDR3 is 16 residues long. CDR3 in DNA: TGCAGTGCAACTACCCCTCGAGGGGCGAGCAATCAGCCCCAGCATTTT. Residues: CSATTPRGASNQPQHF.

J is TRBJ2-1 and V is TRBV12-3 or TRBV12-4; D is undetermined. There are 14 residues in the CDR3. The V end was cut by 1 base, the J end by 5 bases, with 9 bases between. The CDR3 sequence is CASSLGVRDNEQFF. The CDR3 DNA is TGTGCCAGCAGTTTAGGCGTTCGGGACAATGAGCAGTTCTTC.

J is TRBJ2-1 and V is TRBV4-2; 8 bases map to TRBD2. Germline V gene sequence: CDR1 LGHNA, CDR2 YNFKEQ. V was clipped by 0 bases and J by 7 bases; unmatched bases: 11. CDR3 size: 17 residues. CDR3 DNA sequence: TGTGCCAGCAGCCAAGACGGGGCCGGGGGGACTAGAAATGAGCAGTTCTTC. Protein sequence: CASSQDGAGGTRNEQFF.

This clonotype was observed at least ten times. This chain links TRBV29-1 with TRBJ2-3, with a weak D call TRBD2 (6 bases). V gave up 4 bases and J gave up 2 bases, with 19 bases separating them. The V gene's germline CDR1 is SQVTM and CDR2 ANQGSEA. The CDR3 is 16 amino acids. The CDR3 bases are TGCAGCGTTGGCACCGGGGAGGAGGATATCACAGATACGCAGTATTTT. Protein product: CSVGTGEEDITDTQYF.

In its sample, this clonotype was seen many times. The chain carries TRBV6-2 or TRBV6-3 and TRBJ2-1; 8 bases fit TRBD2. The CDR3 loop spans 16 amino acids. Per germline, CDR1 MNHEY and CDR2 SVGEGT. Trimming removed 2 bases from V and 1 base from J; junction bases left unmatched: 4. CDR3 sequence reads: CASSYRRGGSYNEQFF. DNA for the CDR3: TGTGCCAGCAGTTACCGGCGCGGGGGGTCCTACAATGAGCAGTTCTTC.

The chain couples TRBV5-1 to TRBJ1-6; 7 bases fit TRBD1. Germline V gives CDR1 SGHRS, CDR2 YFSETQ. V dropped 3 bases and J dropped 5; count of bases not matched to a gene: 2. The CDR3 sequence is 14 residues long. The CDR3 reads CASSSGQDNSPLHF. CDR3 sequence (DNA): TGCGCCAGCAGCTCCGGACAGGATAATTCACCCCTCCACTTT.

To note about this clonotype: The junction shows a germline mismatch at one end, possibly a read error. V usage is TRBV20-1 and J usage is TRBJ1-6; D remains ambiguous. Germline V lookup: CDR1 DFQATT, CDR2 SNEGSKA (reference sequence). This CDR3 contains 14 residues. In DNA form, the CDR3 reads TGCGGTGCTAGAGTCGGTACAGATCATTCACCCCTCCACTTT. Amino acid sequence: CGARVGTDHSPLHF.

A few counts support this clonotype. This chain links TRBV18 with TRBJ2-3; D not resolved. This CDR3 spans 15 amino acids. Trimming took 3 bases from V and 0 from J, leaving 10 bases between them. The germline CDR1 and CDR2 sequences are KGHSH and LQKENI. Here the CDR3 DNA reads TGTGCCAGCTCACCCTCCAAGCTGAGCACAGATACGCAGTATTTT. This translates into CASSPSKLSTDTQYF.

V usage is TRBV3-1 and J usage is TRBJ2-2; 8 nucleotides agree with TRBD2. V lost 1 base, J lost 0 bases, and 7 bases stayed unmatched. This CDR3 comprises 18 residues. CDR1 is LGHDT and CDR2 is YNNKEL in the germline V gene (reference sequence). CDR3 nucleotides: TGTGCCAGCAGCCAAGCTGGGAGCGGGGGCCCGAACACCGGGGAGCTGTTTTTT. Its protein product is CASSQAGSGGPNTGELFF.

This clonotype was counted ten times or more. The genes are TRBV12-3 or TRBV12-4 and TRBJ1-5, with 8 bases identical to TRBD1. V lost 2 bases, J lost 7 bases, and 10 bases stayed unmatched. The CDR3 length is 16 residues. The DNA for the CDR3 is TGTGCCAGCAGTTTAAGTGGGTCAGGGGGCACGCAGCCCCAGCATTTT. Encoded protein: CASSLSGSGGTQPQHF.

With regard to this clonotype: This may come from a read error, since a much larger clone is one base off. The gene calls are TRBV20-1 and TRBJ2-1; D perhaps matches TRBD2 (7 bases). The CDR3 has 16 amino acids. V lost 3 bases and J lost 8, with 23 bases in between. Looked up from germline, CDR1 is DFQATT and CDR2 is SNEGSKA (reference sequence). CDR3 protein: CSASPFRGGPGDEQFF. The CDR3 nucleotides read TGCAGTGCTAGTCCCTTTAGGGGGGGGCCGGGTGATGAGCAGTTCTTC.

This clonotype was recorded at least ten times. This chain uses TRBV13 with TRBJ2-5; 10 nucleotides align to TRBD1. The CDR3 sequence is 15 residues long. V was clipped by 4 bases and J by 3 bases; unmatched bases: 5. Germline CDR1 PRHDT, CDR2 FYEKMQ (reference sequence). The CDR3 DNA reads TGTGCCAGCAGCTATGGGACAGGGGTTGAAGAGACCCAGTACTTC. The encoded protein is CASSYGTGVEETQYF.

This clonotype appeared many times. The J gene is TRBJ2-1, the V gene TRBV29-1; 7 positions match TRBD1. The CDR3 has 12 residues. Germline V lookup: CDR1 SQVTM, CDR2 ANQGSEA. Losses at the gene ends were 8 bases for V and 6 bases for J; bases not matched to a gene: 7. For the CDR3, the DNA is TGCAGCTTGGGACAGCAACTCAATGAGCAGTTCTTC. Its protein product is CSLGQQLNEQFF.

A word on this clonotype: This may stem from a read error, because a much larger clone lies one nucleotide away. This chain joins TRBV20-1 and TRBJ1-4; TRBD1 aligns across 9 bases. The germline V gene encodes CDR1 DFQATT and CDR2 SNEGSKA (reference sequence). This CDR3 is 13 amino acids long. The ends lost 5 bases at V and 7 bases at J; junction bases unmatched: 5. DNA of the CDR3: TGCAGTGCTCGGGACAGGGTGAGTGAAAAACTGTTTTTT. This sequence encodes CSARDRVSEKLFF.

In this sample, this clonotype turned up many times. The chain couples TRBV7-2 to TRBJ2-1, with D maybe TRBD2 (5 bases). CDR1 SGHTA and CDR2 FQGNSA come from the germline V gene. Trimming removed 3 bases from V and 3 bases from J, with 6 bases in between. The CDR3 sequence is 13 residues long. CDR3: CASSFGVYNEQFF. The CDR3 bases are TGTGCCAGCAGCTTCGGGGTCTACAATGAGCAGTTCTTC.

The table lists this clonotype with a few counts. This chain's CDR3 is CASSGPTGRAEAFF. CDR3 sequence (DNA): TGCGCCAGCAGTGGCCCGACAGGGAGGGCTGAAGCTTTCTTT. This chain links TRBV10-1 with TRBJ1-1, with 7 bases identical to TRBD1. V gave up 4 bases and J gave up 6 bases; unmatched junction bases: 8. The CDR3 is 14 residues long. CDR1 WNHNN and CDR2 SYGVQD come from the germline V gene (reference sequence).